One and the same sample provided the 3 T cell receptor beta chains below, sequenced in a study of blood T cell repertoires in COVID-19. TCRdb keeps only in-frame clones here, not all; method: immunoSEQ multiplex PCR. Among about 190,000 clones listed, around nine tenths were seen once. Material: peripheral blood. These receptors came from a woman between 40 and 50 years old who had recovered from COVID-19.

The rearrangement uses TRBV5-1 and TRBJ2-2; D uncertain. Per germline, CDR1 SGHRS and CDR2 YFSETQ. The CDR3 contains 15 residues. V was pared by 6 bases and J by 3 bases, with 15 bases between. The chain's CDR3 is CASTLGEADTGELFF. DNA for the CDR3: TGCGCCAGCACACTGGGCGAAGCCGACACCGGGGAGCTGTTTTTT.

Only one count was recorded for this clone. The V call is TRBV5-5, the J call TRBJ2-7, with 12 bases lining up with TRBD1. Losses at the gene ends were 5 bases for V and 5 bases for J; bases not matched to a gene: 8. CDR1 SGHKS and CDR2 YYEKEE come from the germline V gene (reference sequence). The CDR3 has 15 residues. The CDR3 is CASSLTGTGGHEQYF. CDR3 nucleotide sequence: TGTGCCAGCAGTCTAACCGGGACAGGGGGCCACGAGCAGTACTTC.

The chain uses TRBV6-4 and TRBJ2-1; TRBD1 is a possible D gene (6 bases). The germline V gene encodes CDR1 MRHNA and CDR2 SNTAGT. The CDR3 is 16 residues long. The V gene lost 3 bases and the J gene lost 3 bases, with 15 bases spanning the gap. This chain's CDR3 is CASSEAARGGYNEQFF. Here the CDR3 DNA reads TGTGCCAGCAGTGAAGCCGCCAGGGGTGGCTACAATGAGCAGTTCTTC.